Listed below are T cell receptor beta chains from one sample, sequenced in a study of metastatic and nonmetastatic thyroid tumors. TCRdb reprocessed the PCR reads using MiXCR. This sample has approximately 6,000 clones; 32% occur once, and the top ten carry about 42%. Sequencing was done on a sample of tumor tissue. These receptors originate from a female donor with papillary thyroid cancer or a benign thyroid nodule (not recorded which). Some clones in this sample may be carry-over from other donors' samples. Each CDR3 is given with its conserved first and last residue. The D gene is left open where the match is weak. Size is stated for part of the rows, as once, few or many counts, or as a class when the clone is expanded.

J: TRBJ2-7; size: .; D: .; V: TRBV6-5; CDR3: CASSYTIDGSYEQYF; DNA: TGTGCCAGCAGTTACACGATAGATGGGTCCTACGAGCAGTACTTC
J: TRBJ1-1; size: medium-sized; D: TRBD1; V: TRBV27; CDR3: CASSGTGGSTEAFF; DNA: TGTGCCAGCAGTGGAACAGGGGGGAGCACTGAAGCTTTCTTT
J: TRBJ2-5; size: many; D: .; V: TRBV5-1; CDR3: CASSSMYQETQYF; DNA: TGCGCCAGCAGCTCGATGTACCAAGAGACCCAGTACTTC
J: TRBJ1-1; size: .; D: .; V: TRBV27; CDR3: CASKYRARAEAFF; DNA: TGTGCCAGCAAATACCGGGCCAGGGCTGAAGCTTTCTTT
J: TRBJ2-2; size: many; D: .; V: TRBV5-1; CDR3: CASRNPGGHGELFF; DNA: TGCGCCAGCAGAAATCCCGGGGGCCACGGGGAGCTGTTTTTT
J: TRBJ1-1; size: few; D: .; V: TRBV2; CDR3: CASSEFWGPNTEAFF; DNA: TGTGCCAGCAGTGAGTTCTGGGGACCGAACACTGAAGCTTTCTTT
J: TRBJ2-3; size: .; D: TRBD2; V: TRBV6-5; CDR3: CASSYAGVGTDTQYF; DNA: TGTGCCAGCAGTTACGCGGGAGTTGGTACAGATACGCAGTATTTT
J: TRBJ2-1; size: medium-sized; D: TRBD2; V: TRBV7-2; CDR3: CASSLAPSGGALDEQFF; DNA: TGTGCCAGCAGCTTAGCGCCTAGCGGGGGGGCTTTGGATGAGCAGTTCTTC
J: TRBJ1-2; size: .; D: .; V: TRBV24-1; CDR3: CATSPGSYGYTF; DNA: TGTGCCACCAGTCCGGGATCTTATGGCTACACCTTC
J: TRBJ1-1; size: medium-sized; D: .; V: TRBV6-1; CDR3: CASSFRGMNTEAFF; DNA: TGTGCCAGCAGTTTCAGGGGCATGAACACTGAAGCTTTCTTT
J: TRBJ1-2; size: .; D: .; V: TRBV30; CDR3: CAWSVPQRGGYTF; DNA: TGTGCCTGGAGTGTACCACAGCGGGGGGGCTACACCTTC
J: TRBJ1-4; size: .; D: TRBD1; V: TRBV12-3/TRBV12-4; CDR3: CASSPGQGDEKLFF; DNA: TGTGCCAGCAGTCCGGGACAGGGGGACGAAAAACTGTTTTTT
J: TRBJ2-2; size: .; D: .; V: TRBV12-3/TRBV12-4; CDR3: CASSSQGFNTGELFF; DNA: TGTGCCAGCAGTTCACAGGGCTTCAACACCGGGGAGCTGTTTTTT
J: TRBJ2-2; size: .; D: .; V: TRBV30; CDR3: CAWSVGNTGELFF; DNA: TGTGCCTGGAGTGTGGGGAACACCGGGGAGCTGTTTTTT
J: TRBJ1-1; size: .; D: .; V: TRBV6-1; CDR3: CASRDQREGSNEAFF; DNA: TGTGCCAGCAGGGATCAACGGGAAGGTAGCAATGAAGCTTTCTTT
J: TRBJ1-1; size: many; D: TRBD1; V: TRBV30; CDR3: CAWNRDRGDTEAFF; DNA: TGTGCCTGGAACCGGGACAGGGGTGACACTGAAGCTTTCTTT
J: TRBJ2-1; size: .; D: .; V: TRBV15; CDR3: CATSSPEVLDEQFF; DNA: TGTGCCACCAGCAGTCCGGAGGTCCTCGATGAGCAGTTCTTC
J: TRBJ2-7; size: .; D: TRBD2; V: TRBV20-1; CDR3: CSARDYTGRTSHSYEQYF; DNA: TGCAGTGCTAGAGATTACACAGGGAGGACTAGCCACTCCTACGAGCAGTACTTC
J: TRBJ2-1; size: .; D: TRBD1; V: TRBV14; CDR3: CASSPQGPSYNEQFF; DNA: TGTGCCAGCAGCCCACAGGGGCCATCTTACAATGAGCAGTTCTTC
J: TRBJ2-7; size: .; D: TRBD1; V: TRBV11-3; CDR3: CASSLGGETGRYEQYF; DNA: TGTGCCAGCAGCCTAGGAGGAGAGACAGGGCGGTACGAGCAGTACTTC
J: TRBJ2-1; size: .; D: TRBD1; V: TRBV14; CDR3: CASSQDSGQGDNEQFF; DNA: TGTGCCAGCAGCCAAGATTCGGGACAGGGTGACAATGAGCAGTTCTTC
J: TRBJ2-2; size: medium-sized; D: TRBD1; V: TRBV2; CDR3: CASRAGTGRMNTGELFF; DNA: TGTGCCAGCAGAGCCGGGACAGGGCGAATGAACACCGGGGAGCTGTTTTTT
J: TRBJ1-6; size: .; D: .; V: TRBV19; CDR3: CASMNREVRNSPLHF; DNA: TGTGCCAGTATGAACAGGGAGGTCAGGAATTCACCCCTCCACTTT
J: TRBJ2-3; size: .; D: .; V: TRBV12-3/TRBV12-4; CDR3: CASSLGISSTDTQYF; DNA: TGTGCCAGCAGTTTAGGCATCTCTAGCACAGATACGCAGTATTTT
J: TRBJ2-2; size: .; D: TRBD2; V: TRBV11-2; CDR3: CASSLSSGSVGGELFF; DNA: TGTGCCAGCAGCTTATCTAGCGGGAGCGTTGGCGGGGAGCTGTTTTTT
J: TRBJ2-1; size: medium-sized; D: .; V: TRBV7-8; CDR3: CASTLGGEQFF; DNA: TGTGCCAGCACCTTAGGGGGTGAGCAGTTCTTC
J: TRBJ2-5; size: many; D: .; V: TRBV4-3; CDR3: CASSPARGRAGTQYF; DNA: TGCGCCAGCAGCCCGGCACGGGGGAGAGCAGGGACCCAGTACTTC
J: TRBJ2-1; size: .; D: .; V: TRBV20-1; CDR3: CSASSGTTFDEQFF; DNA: TGCAGTGCTAGCTCGGGAACGACTTTTGATGAGCAGTTCTTC
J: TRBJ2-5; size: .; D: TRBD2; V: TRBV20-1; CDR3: CTLRTSQETQYF; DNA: TGCACTTTGAGGACTAGCCAAGAGACCCAGTACTTC
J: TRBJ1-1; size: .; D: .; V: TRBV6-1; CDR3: CASSFRGSTEAFF; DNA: TGTGCCAGCAGTTTTCGGGGGTCCACTGAAGCTTTCTTT
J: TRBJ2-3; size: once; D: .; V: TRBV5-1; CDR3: CASSLDLRSRTDTQYF; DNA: TGCGCCAGCAGCTTGGATCTGCGTTCTAGGACAGATACGCAGTATTTT
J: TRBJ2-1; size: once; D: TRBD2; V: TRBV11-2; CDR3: CASSLRTSGSFTYNEQFF; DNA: TGTGCCAGCAGCCTACGGACTAGCGGGAGCTTTACCTACAATGAGCAGTTCTTC
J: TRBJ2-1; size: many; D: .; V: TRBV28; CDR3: CASRTLQIYNEQFF; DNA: TGTGCCAGCCGGACCCTACAGATCTACAATGAGCAGTTCTTC
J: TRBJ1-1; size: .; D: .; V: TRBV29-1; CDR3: CSVDGGMNTEAFF; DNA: TGCAGCGTTGACGGGGGAATGAACACTGAAGCTTTCTTT
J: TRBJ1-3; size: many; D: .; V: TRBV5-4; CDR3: CASSSYKAGNTIYF; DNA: TGTGCCAGCAGCTCTTATAAGGCTGGAAACACCATATATTTT
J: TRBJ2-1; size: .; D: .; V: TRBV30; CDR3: CAWLGLQNEQFF; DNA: TGTGCCTGGTTGGGGTTGCAGAATGAGCAGTTCTTC
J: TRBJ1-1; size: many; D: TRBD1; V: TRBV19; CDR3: CASSIRQGMNTEAFF; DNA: TGTGCCAGTAGTATAAGACAGGGAATGAACACTGAAGCTTTCTTT
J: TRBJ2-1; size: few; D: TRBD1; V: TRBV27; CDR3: CASSSRTGSSYNEQFF; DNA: TGTGCCAGCAGTTCTAGGACAGGGAGCTCCTACAATGAGCAGTTCTTC
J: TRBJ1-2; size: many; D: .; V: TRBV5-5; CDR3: CASSLGSAFPGYTF; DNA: TGTGCCAGCAGCTTGGGCTCCGCGTTTCCTGGCTACACCTTC
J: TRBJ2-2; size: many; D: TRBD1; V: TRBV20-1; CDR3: CSGGRTGYSGDTGELFF; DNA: TGCAGTGGTGGCCGGACAGGGTATAGCGGAGACACCGGGGAGCTGTTTTTT
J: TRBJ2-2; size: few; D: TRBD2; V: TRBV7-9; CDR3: CASRPRAGAGGELFF; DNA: TGTGCCAGCAGACCAAGAGCGGGAGCAGGAGGGGAGCTGTTTTTT
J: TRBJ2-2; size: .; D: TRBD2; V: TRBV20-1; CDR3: CSAAFPGLAGAGELFF; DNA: TGCAGTGCTGCCTTCCCCGGACTAGCGGGGGCCGGGGAGCTGTTTTTT
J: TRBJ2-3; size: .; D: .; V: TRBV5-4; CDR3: CASSLIQETDTQYF; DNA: TGTGCCAGCAGCTTGATTCAGGAGACAGATACGCAGTATTTT
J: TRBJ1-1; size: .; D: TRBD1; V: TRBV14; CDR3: CASSQIQGGFTEAFF; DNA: TGTGCCAGCAGCCAGATACAGGGGGGTTTCACTGAAGCTTTCTTT
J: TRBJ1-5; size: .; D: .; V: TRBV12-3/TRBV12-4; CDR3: CASSLNRYQPQHF; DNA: TGTGCCAGCAGTCTCAACAGATATCAGCCCCAGCATTTT
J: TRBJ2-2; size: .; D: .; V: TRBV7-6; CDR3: CASSWTKTGELFF; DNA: TGTGCCAGCAGCTGGACAAAGACCGGGGAGCTGTTTTTT
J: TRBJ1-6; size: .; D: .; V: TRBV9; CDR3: CASSVVGSGLNSPLHF; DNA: TGTGCCAGCAGCGTAGTCGGGAGCGGGCTAAATTCACCCCTCCACTTT
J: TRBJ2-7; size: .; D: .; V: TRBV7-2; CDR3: CASRDLGFSYEQYF; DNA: TGTGCCAGCAGGGACCTAGGGTTCTCCTACGAGCAGTACTTC
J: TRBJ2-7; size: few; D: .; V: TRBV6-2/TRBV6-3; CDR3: CASSYAESYEQYF; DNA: TGTGCCAGCAGTTACGCAGAATCCTACGAGCAGTACTTC
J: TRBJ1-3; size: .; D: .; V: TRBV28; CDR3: CASSRYREFSGNTIYF; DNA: TGTGCCAGCAGCCGGTACAGGGAATTTTCTGGAAACACCATATATTTT
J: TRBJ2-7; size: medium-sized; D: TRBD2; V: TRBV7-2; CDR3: CASSLGLAESYEQYF; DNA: TGTGCCAGCAGCTTGGGACTAGCGGAATCCTACGAGCAGTACTTC
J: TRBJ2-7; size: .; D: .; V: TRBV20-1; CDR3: CSARGGISDYEQYF; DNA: TGCAGTGCTAGAGGGGGGATCTCCGACTACGAGCAGTACTTC